The rows below give T cell receptor beta chains drawn from one sample of a study of T cells in Graves' hyperthyroidism and ophthalmopathy. TCRdb ran MiXCR on the multiplex PCR reads and lists one entry per CDR3 protein. The sample consists of about 500,000 distinct CDR3 sequences, approximately 15% of them appearing once. Material for sequencing was blood. These receptors originate from a woman aged 18-29 years with Graves' hyperthyroidism. CDR3s include the opening cysteine and the closing phenylalanine or tryptophan. Fields, in order: clone size, V gene, D gene, J gene, CDR3 protein, CDR3 DNA. The D gene is left open where the match is weak. The size field is filled for only some rows; it gives once, few, many or a size class.

abundance: .; v_gene: TRBV24-1; d_gene: .; j_gene: TRBJ1-1; CDR3aa: CATSDTGLDEAFF; CDR3nt: TGTGCCACCAGTGACACAGGGTTGGATGAAGCTTTCTTT
abundance: few; v_gene: TRBV12-3/TRBV12-4; d_gene: TRBD2; j_gene: TRBJ2-1; CDR3aa: CASSPPGLGTNEQFF; CDR3nt: TGTGCCAGCAGCCCACCGGGACTAGGTACCAATGAGCAGTTCTTC
abundance: many; v_gene: TRBV5-1; d_gene: TRBD2; j_gene: TRBJ2-3; CDR3aa: CASSYYSGRVADTQYF; CDR3nt: TGCGCCAGCAGCTACTATAGCGGGAGGGTGGCAGATACGCAGTATTTT
abundance: many; v_gene: TRBV3-1; d_gene: TRBD2; j_gene: TRBJ2-5; CDR3aa: CASTPGLAGYQETQYF; CDR3nt: TGTGCCAGCACCCCGGGACTAGCGGGGTACCAAGAGACCCAGTACTTC
abundance: few; v_gene: TRBV27; d_gene: .; j_gene: TRBJ1-5; CDR3aa: CASSPSGYNQPQHF; CDR3nt: TGTGCCAGCAGTCCCTCAGGCTACAATCAGCCCCAGCATTTT
abundance: .; v_gene: TRBV4-1; d_gene: .; j_gene: TRBJ1-3; CDR3aa: CASSQERNREARNTIYF; CDR3nt: TGCGCCAGCAGCCAAGAAAGAAACAGGGAAGCAAGAAACACCATATATTTT
abundance: many; v_gene: TRBV12-3/TRBV12-4; d_gene: TRBD2; j_gene: TRBJ2-1; CDR3aa: CASTLRAGANNEQFF; CDR3nt: TGTGCCAGCACCCTGCGGGCGGGAGCGAACAATGAGCAGTTCTTC
abundance: .; v_gene: TRBV11-2; d_gene: TRBD2; j_gene: TRBJ2-3; CDR3aa: CASSLGIGGRAKDTQYF; CDR3nt: TGTGCCAGCAGCTTGGGAATTGGTGGGAGGGCCAAGGATACGCAGTATTTT
abundance: many; v_gene: TRBV24-1; d_gene: .; j_gene: TRBJ2-2; CDR3aa: CATSDWSFTGELFF; CDR3nt: TGTGCCACCAGTGATTGGAGTTTTACCGGGGAGCTGTTTTTT
abundance: .; v_gene: TRBV19; d_gene: .; j_gene: TRBJ2-2; CDR3aa: CASSIKPRAAGELFF; CDR3nt: TGTGCCAGTAGTATAAAGCCGCGGGCGGCCGGGGAGCTGTTTTTT
abundance: many; v_gene: TRBV11-3; d_gene: .; j_gene: TRBJ1-1; CDR3aa: CASSSTPNTEAFF; CDR3nt: TGTGCCAGCAGCTCGACACCTAACACTGAAGCTTTCTTT
abundance: few; v_gene: TRBV7-6; d_gene: TRBD1; j_gene: TRBJ2-7; CDR3aa: CASSAFTGQGAYEQYF; CDR3nt: TGTGCCAGCAGCGCGTTTACAGGACAGGGGGCCTACGAGCAGTACTTC
abundance: many; v_gene: TRBV2; d_gene: .; j_gene: TRBJ1-2; CDR3aa: CASSTTFGYTF; CDR3nt: TGTGCCAGCAGTACCACATTTGGCTACACCTTC
abundance: few; v_gene: TRBV29-1; d_gene: TRBD2; j_gene: TRBJ2-5; CDR3aa: CSVELGLAGPGTQYF; CDR3nt: TGCAGCGTTGAACTGGGACTAGCGGGTCCCGGGACCCAGTACTTC
abundance: many; v_gene: TRBV7-2; d_gene: .; j_gene: TRBJ2-3; CDR3aa: CASSSRPWTDTDTQYF; CDR3nt: TGTGCCAGCAGCTCCCGCCCCTGGACGGACACAGATACGCAGTATTTT
abundance: many; v_gene: TRBV14; d_gene: .; j_gene: TRBJ1-2; CDR3aa: CASSQVGGNYGYTF; CDR3nt: TGTGCCAGCAGCCAAGTGGGGGGAAACTATGGCTACACCTTC
abundance: many; v_gene: TRBV2; d_gene: .; j_gene: TRBJ1-2; CDR3aa: CASSERDYGYTF; CDR3nt: TGTGCCAGCAGTGAACGAGACTATGGCTACACCTTC
abundance: many; v_gene: TRBV12-5; d_gene: TRBD1; j_gene: TRBJ1-1; CDR3aa: CASGPSGGVFEAFF; CDR3nt: TGTGCTAGTGGGCCCTCAGGGGGGGTGTTTGAAGCTTTCTTT
abundance: many; v_gene: TRBV12-3/TRBV12-4; d_gene: TRBD1; j_gene: TRBJ1-4; CDR3aa: CASKNMAAGGGEKLFF; CDR3nt: TGTGCCAGCAAAAATATGGCCGCAGGGGGTGGTGAAAAACTGTTTTTT
abundance: many; v_gene: TRBV12-3/TRBV12-4; d_gene: .; j_gene: TRBJ1-5; CDR3aa: CASVRGASNQPQHF; CDR3nt: TGTGCCAGCGTCCGGGGGGCCTCCAATCAGCCCCAGCATTTT
abundance: .; v_gene: TRBV20-1; d_gene: TRBD1; j_gene: TRBJ1-1; CDR3aa: CSARDRGARGHTEAFF; CDR3nt: TGCAGTGCTAGAGATCGAGGGGCCAGGGGGCACACTGAAGCTTTCTTT
abundance: many; v_gene: TRBV12-3/TRBV12-4; d_gene: .; j_gene: TRBJ1-5; CDR3aa: CASSLQDQPQHF; CDR3nt: TGTGCCAGCAGTTTACAAGATCAGCCCCAGCATTTT
abundance: many; v_gene: TRBV19; d_gene: .; j_gene: TRBJ2-5; CDR3aa: CASQQRETQYF; CDR3nt: TGTGCCAGTCAGCAGAGAGAGACCCAGTACTTC
abundance: many; v_gene: TRBV10-3; d_gene: .; j_gene: TRBJ2-3; CDR3aa: CAISDRRESKGADTQYF; CDR3nt: TGTGCCATCAGTGATAGAAGGGAGTCGAAGGGGGCAGATACGCAGTATTTT
abundance: once; v_gene: TRBV12-3/TRBV12-4; d_gene: .; j_gene: TRBJ2-1; CDR3aa: CASTPGPTSYNEQLF; CDR3nt: TGTGCCAGCACCCCGGGACCGACCTCCTACAATGAGCAGTTATTC
abundance: many; v_gene: TRBV2; d_gene: .; j_gene: TRBJ1-4; CDR3aa: CASTRSTVDFEKLFF; CDR3nt: TGTGCCAGCACTAGGTCAACAGTCGATTTTGAAAAACTGTTTTTT
abundance: .; v_gene: TRBV5-4; d_gene: TRBD1; j_gene: TRBJ1-2; CDR3aa: CASSLGDRENYGYTF; CDR3nt: TGTGCCAGCAGCTTGGGGGACAGGGAGAACTATGGCTACACCTTC